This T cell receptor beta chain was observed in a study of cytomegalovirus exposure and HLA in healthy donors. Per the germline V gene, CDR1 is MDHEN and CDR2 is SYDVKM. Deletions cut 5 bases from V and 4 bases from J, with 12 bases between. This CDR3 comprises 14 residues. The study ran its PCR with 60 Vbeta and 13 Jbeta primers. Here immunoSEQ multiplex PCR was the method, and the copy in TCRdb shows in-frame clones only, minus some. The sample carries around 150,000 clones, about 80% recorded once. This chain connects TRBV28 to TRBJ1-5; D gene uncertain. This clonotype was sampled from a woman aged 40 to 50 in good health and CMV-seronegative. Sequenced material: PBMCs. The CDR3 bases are TGTGCCAGCAGTAAGAGGGCAGGTAATCAGCCCCAGCATTTT. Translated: CASSKRAGNQPQHF.